This is a list of T cell receptor beta chains from one sample in a study of shared clonotypes between healthy human individuals. The protocol was immunoSEQ multiplex PCR, while the TCRdb copy is restricted to in-frame clones and leaves out a portion. The sample consists of 1.5 million to 1.9 million clones, approximately 98% of them appearing once. What was sequenced was naive CD4+ T cells sorted from blood. Receptors were obtained from a man in his thirties or forties in good health. Both conserved end residues are part of each CDR3. Each record gives: clone size, V gene, D gene, J gene, CDR3 DNA, CDR3 protein. D genes are given only for firm matches. For some rows the clone size is stated as once, few or many, or as a class when expanded; others skip it.

clone_size: once
v_call: TRBV9
d_call: -
j_call: TRBJ1-2
cdr3_nt: TGTGCCAGCAGCAGACACATCTATGGCTACACCTTC
cdr3_aa: CASSRHIYGYTF

clone_size: -
v_call: TRBV10-3
d_call: TRBD1
j_call: TRBJ1-2
cdr3_nt: TGTGCCATCAGTGAGGGGACAGGGTTAGGGGGCTATGGCTACACCTTC
cdr3_aa: CAISEGTGLGGYGYTF

clone_size: -
v_call: TRBV2
d_call: -
j_call: TRBJ2-1
cdr3_nt: TGTGCCAGCAGTGGCTTGGGTTTGGCCTACAATGAGCAGTTCTTC
cdr3_aa: CASSGLGLAYNEQFF

clone_size: -
v_call: TRBV5-4
d_call: TRBD2
j_call: TRBJ2-1
cdr3_nt: TGTGCCAGCAGCTTTAGGACTAGCGGGGGGGACAATGAGCAGTTCTTC
cdr3_aa: CASSFRTSGGDNEQFF

clone_size: -
v_call: TRBV5-5
d_call: TRBD2
j_call: TRBJ2-7
cdr3_nt: TGTGCCAGCAATCCTAGCGGGAAGTACGAGCAGTACTTC
cdr3_aa: CASNPSGKYEQYF

clone_size: -
v_call: TRBV4-3
d_call: TRBD1
j_call: TRBJ2-1
cdr3_nt: TGCGCCAGCAGCCAGCTAGGACAGGGGAGAAATGAGCAGTTCTTC
cdr3_aa: CASSQLGQGRNEQFF

clone_size: -
v_call: TRBV15
d_call: -
j_call: TRBJ1-2
cdr3_nt: TGTGCCACCCGAGTGGGAGGGGGAGGTGGCTACACCTTC
cdr3_aa: CATRVGGGGGYTF

clone_size: -
v_call: TRBV9
d_call: -
j_call: TRBJ2-1
cdr3_nt: TGTGCCAGCAGCGTAGAAGGGGCCACCTACAATGAGCAGTTCTTC
cdr3_aa: CASSVEGATYNEQFF

clone_size: -
v_call: TRBV18
d_call: TRBD1
j_call: TRBJ1-2
cdr3_nt: TGTGCCAGTTTGGGACAGACTCCGGGTGGCTACACCTTC
cdr3_aa: CASLGQTPGGYTF

clone_size: -
v_call: TRBV5-6
d_call: TRBD1
j_call: TRBJ1-3
cdr3_nt: TGTGCCAGTTGGGGGCTGGGGACAGGGAGGAACACCATATATTTT
cdr3_aa: CASWGLGTGRNTIYF

clone_size: -
v_call: TRBV18
d_call: -
j_call: TRBJ2-1
cdr3_nt: TGTGCCAGCTCACCACCGAGCCGGGGGAATTACAATGAGCAGTTCTTC
cdr3_aa: CASSPPSRGNYNEQFF